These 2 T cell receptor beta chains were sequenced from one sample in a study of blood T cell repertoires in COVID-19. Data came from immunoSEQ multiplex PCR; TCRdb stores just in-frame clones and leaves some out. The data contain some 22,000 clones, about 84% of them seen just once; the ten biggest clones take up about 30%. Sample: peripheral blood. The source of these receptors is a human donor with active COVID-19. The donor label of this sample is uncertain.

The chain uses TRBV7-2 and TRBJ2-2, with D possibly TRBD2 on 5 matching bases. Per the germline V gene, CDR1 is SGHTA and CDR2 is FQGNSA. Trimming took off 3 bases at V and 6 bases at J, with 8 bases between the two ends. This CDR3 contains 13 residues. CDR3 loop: CASSFAEAGELFF. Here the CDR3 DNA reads TGTGCCAGCAGCTTTGCGGAGGCCGGGGAGCTGTTTTTT.

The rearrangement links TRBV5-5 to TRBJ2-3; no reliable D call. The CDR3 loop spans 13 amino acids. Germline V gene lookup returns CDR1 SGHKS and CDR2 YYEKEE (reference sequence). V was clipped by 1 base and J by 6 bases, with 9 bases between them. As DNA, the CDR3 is TGTGCCAGCAGCTTGAGTAGTTTGGATACGCAGTATTTT. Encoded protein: CASSLSSLDTQYF.